The next 30 T cell receptor beta chains were all read from a single sample in a study of blood T cell repertoires in COVID-19. Method: immunoSEQ multiplex PCR; TCRdb's copy keeps in-frame clones and lacks some. This table has 310,000 or so clones, roughly 86% appearing once. Sequencing was performed on PBMCs or T cells enriched from blood (not recorded which). All receptors come from a young woman who had recovered from COVID-19.

This clone was counted only a few times. The rearrangement uses TRBV18 and TRBJ2-7; a possible D gene is TRBD1 (7 bases). V was cut by 2 bases and J by 3 bases, with 11 bases left in between. Germline V gene lookup returns CDR1 KGHSH and CDR2 LQKENI. This CDR3 has 14 amino acids. This CDR3 is CASSPAGQSYEQYF. In DNA form, the CDR3 reads TGTGCCAGCTCACCAGCGGGACAGAGCTACGAGCAGTACTTC.

CDR3 sequence (DNA): TGCGCCAGCAGCCAAGAGACAGCTACCTACGAGCAGTACTTC. Its protein is CASSQETATYEQYF. The chain joins TRBV4-3 to TRBJ2-7, with D possibly matching TRBD1 (5 bases). Germline loops: CDR1 LGHNA, CDR2 YSLEER. The CDR3 is 14 amino acids. The ends were cut back, 0 bases at V and 2 bases at J, with 8 bases in the middle.

This chain links TRBV7-9 with TRBJ2-1; the D gene is possibly TRBD2 (5 bases). The CDR3 sequence is 17 residues long. Germline CDR1 is SEHNR and CDR2 is FQNEAQ (reference sequence). Trimming cost V 5 bases and J 0 bases, with 17 bases left between them. The CDR3 is CASSPRLRADSYNEQFF. As DNA, the CDR3 is TGTGCCAGCAGCCCACGATTGAGGGCGGACTCCTACAATGAGCAGTTCTTC.

Only a few counts were recorded for this clone. This rearrangement joins TRBV18 to TRBJ1-2; D perhaps matches TRBD1 (6 bases). The CDR3 contains 16 residues. Per germline, CDR1 KGHSH and CDR2 LQKENI. V gave up 2 bases and J gave up 8 bases, with 21 bases separating them. Written as DNA, the CDR3 is TGTGCCAGCTCACCAGTAGACCTACAGGGTGAGAGAGGCTACACCTTC. Translating it yields CASSPVDLQGERGYTF.

This chain joins TRBV6-2 or TRBV6-3 and TRBJ2-7; 8 bases fit TRBD2. This CDR3 is built from 16 residues. Germline lookup yields CDR1 MNHEY and CDR2 SVGEGT. The trim removed 5 bases at V and 3 bases at J, leaving 12 bases unmatched. The CDR3 protein is CASSGGFAGRVYEQYF. DNA of the CDR3: TGTGCCAGCAGTGGGGGGTTTGCCGGGAGGGTCTACGAGCAGTACTTC.

This clone appeared once. V and J are TRBV28 and TRBJ1-4; TRBD1 matches at 7 bases. Germline trimming cut 7 bases from V and 7 bases from J; bases unmatched to any gene: 12. Germline CDR1 MDHEN, CDR2 SYDVKM. CDR3 length: 15 residues. CDR3 in DNA: TGTGCCAGCAACAAATTCCGACAGGGCGGTGAAAAACTGTTTTTT. It translates to CASNKFRQGGEKLFF. Full variable domain (missing parts from reference TRBV28 and TRBJ1-4): DVKVTQSSRYLVKRTGEKVFLECVQDMDHENMFWYRQDPGLGLRLIYFSYDVKMKEKGDIPEGYSVSREKKERFSLILESASTNQTSMYLCASNKFRQGGEKLFFGSGTQLSVL.

Worth noting for this clone: Other DNA sequences from this sample encode an identical CDR3 as well. The V gene is TRBV5-1, the J gene TRBJ2-3; D not certain. Deletions cut 1 base from V and 0 bases from J, with 3 bases between. Per germline, CDR1 SGHRS and CDR2 YFSETQ. This CDR3 is built from 13 residues. The CDR3 sequence is CASSLPSTDTQYF. The CDR3 nucleotides are TGCGCCAGCAGCTTGCCTAGCACAGATACGCAGTATTTT. The full variable domain, in which reference TRBV5-1 and TRBJ2-3 provide the parts outside the CDR3, is KAGVTQTPRYLIKTRGQQVTLSCSPISGHRSVSWYQQTPGQGLQFLFEYFSETQRNKGNFPGRFSGRQFSNSRSEMNVSTLELGDSALYLCASSLPSTDTQYFGPGTRLTVL.

The chain uses TRBV4-1 and TRBJ1-5; no clear D. Germline V gene lookup returns CDR1 MGHRA and CDR2 YSYEKL. Trimming left V 0 bases short and J 2 bases short, with 11 bases between. The CDR3 spans 16 residues. Written as DNA, the CDR3 is TGCGCCAGCAGCCAAGATCGGGGTTCGGGCAATCAGCCCCAGCATTTT. Its protein is CASSQDRGSGNQPQHF.

This rearrangement joins TRBV6-4 to TRBJ2-1, with D perhaps TRBD2 (6 bases). CDR1 and CDR2 (germline): MRHNA, SNTAGT. CDR3 size: 15 residues. V was pared by 2 bases and J by 6 bases, with 14 bases between. The CDR3 DNA reads TGTGCCAGCAGTGACACTAGCATCCCCTCCAATGAGCAGTTCTTC. Its protein product is CASSDTSIPSNEQFF.

V is TRBV5-1 and J is TRBJ2-5; 9 bases match TRBD2. In germline, CDR1 is SGHRS, CDR2 YFSETQ. Trimming removed 0 bases from V and 2 bases from J; junction bases left unmatched: 5. CDR3 length equals 16 residues. The CDR3, as DNA: TGCGCCAGCAGCTTGGCGCCTAGCGGGGCACAAGAGACCCAGTACTTC. The encoded protein is CASSLAPSGAQETQYF.

The chain links TRBV19 to TRBJ2-3; D is perhaps TRBD1 (5 bases). The CDR3 runs 15 residues. Trimming removed 1 base at V and 1 base at J, with 9 bases between. Germline V gene sequence: CDR1 LNHDA, CDR2 SQIVND (reference sequence). The CDR3 sequence: CASSIAGAGTDTQYF. The CDR3 DNA reads as TGTGCCAGTAGTATAGCTGGGGCCGGCACAGATACGCAGTATTTT.

The chain links TRBV9 to TRBJ1-2; 8 positions match TRBD1. From germline, CDR1 is SGDLS and CDR2 YYNGEE. J lost 8 bases, V lost 2 bases, and 14 bases had no gene match. The CDR3 consists of 16 residues. The DNA of the CDR3 is TGTGCCAGCAGCGTGGGCCTCGGACAGGGCGGGACGGGCTACACCTTC. Encoded protein: CASSVGLGQGGTGYTF.

This chain links TRBV7-2 with TRBJ1-2; D might be TRBD1 (5 bases). This CDR3 contains 13 residues. Trimming cost V 5 bases and J 4 bases, with 11 bases left between them. Germline V gene sequence: CDR1 SGHTA, CDR2 FQGNSA. In nucleotides, the CDR3 is TGTGCCAGCAGCGCAGGGCAGGGCTATGGCTACACCTTC. Amino acids: CASSAGQGYGYTF.

This clone occurred once. V and J are TRBV13 and TRBJ2-7; TRBD2 matches at 12 bases. The ends lost 6 bases at V and 3 bases at J; junction bases unmatched: 6. The CDR3 sequence is 15 residues long. The germline CDR1 and CDR2 sequences are PRHDT and FYEKMQ (reference sequence). DNA of the CDR3: TGTGCCAGCAGAAGACTAGCGGGAGCCCTCTACGAGCAGTACTTC. As protein: CASRRLAGALYEQYF.

The rearrangement uses TRBV19 and TRBJ1-5; 9 bases are a match to TRBD1. This CDR3 region has 14 residues. The germline V gene has CDR1 LNHDA and CDR2 SQIVND (reference sequence). With V trimmed by 10 bases and J by 4 bases, 8 bases remained unmatched. The CDR3 DNA reads as TGTGCCACAGACGGGGGGACAGGGAATCAGCCCCAGCATTTT. Amino acid sequence: CATDGGTGNQPQHF.

V is TRBV29-1 and J is TRBJ1-1, with 10 bases identical to TRBD1. V shed 6 bases and J 0 bases; nucleotides not matched to a gene: 4. The length of the CDR3 is 14 residues. Germline V gene data show CDR1 as SQVTM and CDR2 as ANQGSEA. The CDR3 DNA reads TGCAGCGTACCGGGACAGGGGATGAACACTGAAGCTTTCTTT. Protein: CSVPGQGMNTEAFF.

This rearrangement joins TRBV2 to TRBJ1-1; perhaps TRBD1 as D (5 bases). The CDR3 extends over 14 amino acids. The germline V gene encodes CDR1 SNHLY and CDR2 FYNNEI. Trimming cost V 7 bases and J 6 bases, with 18 bases left between them. In DNA, the CDR3 is TGTGCCAGCATCCCGCCCAGGGCCGACCCTGAAGCTTTCTTT. Its translation: CASIPPRADPEAFF.

This chain links TRBV28 with TRBJ1-4, with D tentatively TRBD1 (6 bases). V was pared by 1 base and J by 6 bases, with 12 bases between. The CDR3 sequence is 15 residues long. Germline V CDR1 and CDR2: MDHEN, SYDVKM. The CDR3 DNA reads as TGTGCCAGCAGTTTATACAGGACAGCTCATGAAAAACTGTTTTTT. Amino acid sequence: CASSLYRTAHEKLFF.

This clone appeared a few times. CDR3 in DNA: TGTGCCAGCAGTTTTTCGTGGGGCGACACCGGGGAGCTGTTTTTT. It encodes CASSFSWGDTGELFF. This chain uses TRBV27 with TRBJ2-2, with D possibly TRBD1 on 5 matching bases. V lost 3 bases, J lost 3 bases, and 11 bases lay in between. The CDR3 is 15 amino acids. From germline, CDR1 is MNHEY and CDR2 SMNVEV (reference sequence).

This chain connects TRBV28 to TRBJ1-1, with D perhaps matching TRBD1 (6 bases). The CDR3 totals 12 residues. Germline V gene data show CDR1 as MDHEN and CDR2 as SYDVKM. Trimming took 4 bases from V and 7 from J, leaving 10 bases between them. DNA of the CDR3: TGTGCCAGCAGTTATTCGGACAGTGAAGCTTTCTTT. The encoded protein is CASSYSDSEAFF.

This clone was picked up a small number of times. The chain recombines TRBV7-2 with TRBJ1-5; D uncertain. Germline CDR1 and CDR2: SGHTA and FQGNSA. Trimming shortened V by 1 base and J by 0 bases, and 10 bases separated the two germline ends. This CDR3 has 16 amino acids. The CDR3 DNA sequence: TGTGCCAGCAGCTTAGGTGCAGGCTATAGCAATCAGCCCCAGCATTTT. Translating gives CASSLGAGYSNQPQHF.

The chain joins TRBV28 to TRBJ2-1; perhaps TRBD1 as D (5 bases). Germline V gene sequence: CDR1 MDHEN, CDR2 SYDVKM. The V gene lost 4 bases and the J gene lost 6 bases, with 19 bases spanning the gap. This CDR3 has 16 residues. The CDR3 bases are TGTGCCAGCAGTTCCGGCCCCGGTAAGGGGCGCAATGAGCAGTTCTTC. Translating it yields CASSSGPGKGRNEQFF.

The rearrangement uses TRBV5-4 and TRBJ2-1; D is unclear. The germline V gene encodes CDR1 SGHNT and CDR2 YYREEE (reference sequence). This CDR3 has 15 amino acids. Trimming left V 4 bases short and J 10 bases short, with 21 bases between. CDR3 nucleotides: TGTGCCAGCAGCCCCCTCTTAGGTGGCGACGGGGAGCAGTTCTTC. Amino acids: CASSPLLGGDGEQFF.

The chain is built from TRBV25-1 and TRBJ1-2; D ambiguous. CDR3 size: 14 residues. The V end lost 1 base, the J end lost 8 bases, and 14 bases lay between the germline ends. Looked up from germline, CDR1 is MGHDK and CDR2 is SYGVNS. The CDR3 bases are TGTGCCAGCAGTGAATCTGGGCGGGGAGGGGGCTACACCTTC. It translates to CASSESGRGGGYTF.

The table lists this clone with a few counts. The genes are TRBV9 and TRBJ1-6; weak D call: TRBD1 (5 bases). V gave up 0 bases and J gave up 10 bases, with 11 bases separating them. In germline, CDR1 is SGDLS, CDR2 YYNGEE. The CDR3 length is 14 residues. This CDR3 is CASSVEGAGSPLHF. The CDR3 nucleotides read TGTGCCAGCAGCGTAGAAGGGGCAGGGTCACCCCTCCACTTT.

The J gene is TRBJ1-4, the V gene TRBV6-6; D might be TRBD1 (6 bases). Germline V gene sequence: CDR1 MNHNY, CDR2 SVGAGI (reference sequence). The CDR3 is made up of 14 amino acids. Trimming took off 6 bases at V and 7 bases at J, with 15 bases between the two ends. The CDR3 loop reads CASRPQGNSEKLFF. DNA for the CDR3: TGTGCCAGCAGGCCACAGGGAAACTCTGAAAAACTGTTTTTT.

This chain joins TRBV4-1 and TRBJ1-3, with D maybe TRBD1 (5 bases). Germline V gene lookup returns CDR1 MGHRA and CDR2 YSYEKL. The CDR3 runs to 15 residues. Deletions cut 0 bases from V and 2 bases from J, with 8 bases between. The CDR3 bases are TGCGCCAGCAGCCAAGACACAGGACCTGGAAACACCATATATTTT. It codes for CASSQDTGPGNTIYF.

The chain uses TRBV6-6 and TRBJ1-1, with D possibly TRBD1 on 6 matching bases. The CDR3 has 15 amino acids. Germline values: CDR1 MNHNY, CDR2 SVGAGI (reference sequence). Trimming took 0 bases from V and 7 from J, leaving 15 bases between them. CDR3 bases: TGTGCCAGCAGTTACTCTGCAGGGGTAATGGTTGAAGCTTTCTTT. Its translation: CASSYSAGVMVEAFF.

CDR3: CASSSAPGLMLSGANVLTF. The CDR3 DNA is TGTGCCAGCAGCTCAGCCCCGGGACTGATGTTGTCTGGGGCCAACGTCCTGACTTTC. V and J are TRBV5-5 and TRBJ2-6, with D possibly matching TRBD2 (6 bases). V lost 3 bases and J 1 base, leaving 20 bases between the germline ends. The CDR3 sequence is 19 residues long. Germline CDR1 and CDR2: SGHKS and YYEKEE (reference sequence). The complete variable domain, with remaining parts taken from reference TRBV5-5 and TRBJ2-6, reads DAGVTQSPTHLIKTRGQQVTLRCSPISGHKSVSWYQQVLGQGPQFIFQYYEKEERGRGNFPDRFSARQFPNYSSELNVNALLLGDSALYLCASSSAPGLMLSGANVLTFGAGSRLTVL.

V usage is TRBV6-5 and J usage is TRBJ1-5, with D perhaps matching TRBD1 (6 bases). The CDR3 has 15 amino acids. Trimming shortened V by 2 bases and J by 5 bases, and 13 bases separated the two germline ends. Looked up from germline, CDR1 is MNHEY and CDR2 is SVGAGI. The CDR3 loop reads CASSYTRGLDQPQHF. CDR3 DNA sequence: TGTGCCAGCAGTTACACCAGGGGTTTGGATCAGCCCCAGCATTTT.